The rows below give T cell receptor beta chains drawn from one sample of a study of T cell changes during pregnancy in multiple sclerosis. Profiling relied on immunoSEQ multiplex PCR, and the TCRdb table lists in-frame clones only, not all of them. The sample carries around 24,000 clones, approximately 89% recorded once. Sequencing used CD8+ T cells from peripheral blood mononuclear cells, obtained in the first trimester of pregnancy. These TCRs come from a female donor in good health, enrolled as a control in a pregnancy study. CDR3s include the opening cysteine and the closing phenylalanine or tryptophan. The D gene is left open where the match is weak.

v_gene	len	d_gene	j_gene	CDR3aa	CDR3nt
TRBV28	15	TRBD2	TRBJ2-1	CASGPPQREDNEQFF	TGTGCCAGCGGGCCCCCCCAGCGGGAGGACAATGAGCAGTTCTTC
TRBV13	13	NA	TRBJ2-5	CASSLAAEGTQYF	TGTGCCAGCAGCTTAGCCGCAGAGGGGACCCAGTACTTC